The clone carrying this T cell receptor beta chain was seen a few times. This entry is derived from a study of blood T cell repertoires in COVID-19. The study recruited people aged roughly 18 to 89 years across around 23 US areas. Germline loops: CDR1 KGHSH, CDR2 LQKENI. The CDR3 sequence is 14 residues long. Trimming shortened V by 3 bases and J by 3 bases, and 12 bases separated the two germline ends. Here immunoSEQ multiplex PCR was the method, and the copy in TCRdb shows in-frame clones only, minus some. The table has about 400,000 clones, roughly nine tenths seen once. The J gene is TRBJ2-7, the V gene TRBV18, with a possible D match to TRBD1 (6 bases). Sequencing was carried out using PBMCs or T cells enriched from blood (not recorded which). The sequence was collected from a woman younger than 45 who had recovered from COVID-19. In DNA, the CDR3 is TGTGCCAGCTCACCGGGGGCTTCCTACTACGAGCAGTACTTC. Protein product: CASSPGASYYEQYF.